This entry lists 22 T cell receptor beta chains sequenced from one sample in a study of chemoradiotherapy in HPV16-positive cancers. This table comes from immunoSEQ multiplex PCR, and its TCRdb copy is limited to in-frame clones, with some not included. The table lists about 15,000 clones, roughly nine tenths of them singletons. Sequenced here: tumor tissue, sampled from a patient who underwent chemoradiotherapy. These receptor sequences come from a human donor with HPV-associated anogenital cancer.

The chain is built from TRBV4-1 and TRBJ2-1; TRBD2 matches 10 bases. This CDR3 is built from 19 residues. The V gene end was trimmed by 0 bases and the J gene end by 0 bases; junction bases not matched to a gene: 8. Germline V CDR1 and CDR2: MGHRA, YSYEKL. The DNA for the CDR3 is TGCGCCAGCAGCCAAGACCCTGGACTAGCGGATAGCTCCTACAATGAGCAGTTCTTC. Protein sequence: CASSQDPGLADSSYNEQFF.

This clone was seen a handful of times. The chain couples TRBV29-1 to TRBJ2-1; TRBD1 might be the D (6 bases). This CDR3 has 13 residues. CDR1 and CDR2 (germline): SQVTM, ANQGSEA. The V end lost 5 bases, the J end lost 2 bases, and 10 bases lay between the germline ends. The CDR3 is CSVMTGAYNEQFF. The CDR3 DNA reads TGCAGCGTTATGACAGGAGCCTACAATGAGCAGTTCTTC.

This clone came up once. Its ends do not fully match the called genes, so a read error is possible. This chain links TRBV7-7 with TRBJ2-1, with TRBD2 matching 9 bases. CDR1 and CDR2 (germline): SSHAT, FNYEAQ (reference sequence). The CDR3 extends over 15 amino acids. The CDR3 sequence is CASSLGASGNSVQFF. The CDR3 DNA reads TGTGCTAGCAGCTTAGGCGCTAGCGGGAACTCTGTGCAGTTCTTC.

This clone was seen only once. The rearrangement joins TRBV5-1 to TRBJ2-2; 13 positions match TRBD2. CDR3 size: 16 residues. Per germline, CDR1 SGHRS and CDR2 YFSETQ. V shed 5 bases and J 6 bases; nucleotides not matched to a gene: 7. The CDR3 loop reads CASRPLAGGPPGELFF. The CDR3 DNA follows: TGCGCCAGCAGACCACTAGCGGGAGGGCCGCCCGGGGAGCTGTTTTTT.

The genes are TRBV6-4 and TRBJ2-2, with unresolved D. The V and J ends lost 3 bases and 3 bases respectively, with 11 bases between them. The CDR3 is made up of 15 amino acids. CDR1 and CDR2 from the germline V gene are MRHNA and SNTAGT. The CDR3 DNA reads TGTGCCAGCAGTGATCGCCCCGGACACACCGGGGAGCTGTTTTTT. Its translation: CASSDRPGHTGELFF.

This chain uses TRBV7-3 with TRBJ2-6; D gene unclear. The CDR3 is made up of 15 amino acids. CDR1 is SGHTA and CDR2 is FQGTGA in the germline V gene. Deletions cut 5 bases from V and 0 bases from J, with 8 bases between. CDR3 sequence: CASSPRVSGANVLTF. As DNA, the CDR3 is TGTGCCAGCAGCCCAAGGGTCTCTGGGGCCAACGTCCTGACTTTC.

The chain employs TRBV30 and TRBJ2-5; the D gene could be TRBD1 or TRBD2 (7 bases each). The CDR3 extends over 14 amino acids. In germline, CDR1 is GTSNPN, CDR2 SVGIG (reference sequence). V was clipped by 4 bases and J by 2 bases, with 14 bases between them. The CDR3 sequence: CAWIRRGGQETQYF. CDR3 nucleotides: TGTGCCTGGATCCGCAGGGGGGGGCAAGAGACCCAGTACTTC.

The rearrangement links TRBV4-3 to TRBJ1-1; D call uncertain. The length of the CDR3 is 13 residues. Trimming removed 1 base at V and 10 bases at J, with 13 bases between. CDR1 and CDR2 from the germline V gene are LGHNA and YSLEER. The DNA of the CDR3 is TGCGCCAGCAGCCAAGTTGGGCCGAGTGGAGCTTTCTTT. The encoded protein is CASSQVGPSGAFF.

Written as DNA, the CDR3 is TGTGCCAGCAGCCACCGCCCTGGACAGGGGTCCTACGAGCAGTACTTC. Its protein is CASSHRPGQGSYEQYF. This rearrangement joins TRBV7-8 to TRBJ2-7; 9 positions match TRBD1. Trimming cost V 5 bases and J 1 base; bases outside gene matches: 9. Germline V gives CDR1 SGHVS, CDR2 FQNEAQ. The CDR3 consists of 16 residues.

This clone was observed a few times. V gene TRBV11-1 combines with J gene TRBJ2-7; D perhaps matches TRBD2 (6 bases). With 4 bases removed from V and 3 bases from J, the gap between germline ends came to 22 bases. Germline CDR1 SGHAT, CDR2 FQDESV (reference sequence). CDR3 length: 17 residues. Written as DNA, the CDR3 is TGTGCCAGCAGCTCCTACCCGGATAGCGGAGATGGCTACGAGCAGTACTTC. Its protein is CASSSYPDSGDGYEQYF.

The chain combines TRBV7-2 with TRBJ1-2; no clear D gene. Germline V gives CDR1 SGHTA, CDR2 FQGNSA. This CDR3 region has 13 residues. Trimming left V 5 bases short and J 5 bases short, with 12 bases between. The CDR3 DNA reads TGTGCCAGCAGCCCATCGACGTCGTATGGCTACACCTTC. It is translated as CASSPSTSYGYTF. Drawing the rest from reference TRBV7-2 and TRBJ1-2, the complete variable domain is GAGVSQSPSNKVTEKGKDVELRCDPISGHTALYWYRQSLGQGLEFLIYFQGNSAPDKSGLPSDRFSAERTGGSVSTLTIQRTQQEDSAVYLCASSPSTSYGYTFGSGTRLTVV.

The gene calls are TRBV19 and TRBJ2-5; D possibly corresponds to TRBD1 (6 bases). The V gene's germline CDR1 is LNHDA and CDR2 SQIVND (reference sequence). The V gene lost 9 bases and the J gene lost 0 bases, with 8 bases spanning the gap. The CDR3 extends over 12 amino acids. The CDR3 loop is CASRDNQETQYF. CDR3 bases: TGTGCCAGCCGGGACAACCAAGAGACCCAGTACTTC.

The chain couples TRBV7-9 to TRBJ2-7, with 9 positions matching TRBD1. This CDR3 region has 11 residues. Germline V gene data show CDR1 as SEHNR and CDR2 as FQNEAQ (reference sequence). CDR3 sequence (DNA): TGTGTCCTACAGGGGGCGAAAGAGCAGTACTTC. Its protein is CVLQGAKEQYF.

This chain connects TRBV9 to TRBJ2-6, with TRBD2 matching over 8 bases. This CDR3 has 19 amino acids. The germline V gene has CDR1 SGDLS and CDR2 YYNGEE. V was pared by 0 bases and J by 0 bases, with 8 bases of the junction left unmatched. As DNA, the CDR3 is TGTGCCAGCAGCGTAGCCCTAGCGGGCCCTCTCTCTGGGGCCAACGTCCTGACTTTC. Its protein product is CASSVALAGPLSGANVLTF. Supplemented by reference TRBV9 and TRBJ2-6, the full variable domain reads DSGVTQTPKHLITATGQRVTLRCSPRSGDLSVYWYQQSLDQGLQFLIQYYNGEERAKGNILERFSAQQFPDLHSELNLSSLELGDSALYFCASSVALAGPLSGANVLTFGAGSRLTVL.

The rearrangement uses TRBV6-4 and TRBJ2-1, with 8 bases aligning to TRBD1. The CDR3 is made up of 13 amino acids. Germline CDR1 and CDR2: MRHNA and SNTAGT. Trimming cost V 3 bases and J 8 bases; bases outside gene matches: 3. CDR3 loop: CASSEDRADEQFF. The CDR3 DNA is TGTGCCAGCAGTGAGGACAGGGCAGATGAGCAGTTCTTC.

The chain has TRBV6-6 and TRBJ1-5; D is undetermined. Germline lookup yields CDR1 MNHNY and CDR2 SVGAGI (reference sequence). CDR3 length: 14 residues. Trimming shortened V by 4 bases and J by 6 bases, and 13 bases separated the two germline ends. The CDR3 DNA reads as TGTGCCAGCAGTTCTGCATACTCTATTCAGCCCCAGCATTTT. Amino acids: CASSSAYSIQPQHF.

This clone was recorded only once. The CDR3 nucleotides read TGTGCCAGTAGCCCGACTGGGTATGGCTACACCTTC. The encoded protein is CASSPTGYGYTF. The chain carries TRBV19 and TRBJ1-2; D is ambiguous. The CDR3 contains 12 residues. V dropped 6 bases and J dropped 5 bases, with 10 bases sitting between them. The germline gives CDR1 LNHDA, CDR2 SQIVND (reference sequence).

The rearrangement links TRBV10-1 to TRBJ1-5; TRBD1 is a possible D gene (6 bases). CDR3 length equals 13 residues. Germline V gives CDR1 WNHNN, CDR2 SYGVQD (reference sequence). With 8 bases removed from V and 7 bases from J, the gap between germline ends came to 15 bases. Here the CDR3 reads CASPKGRGQPQHF. The CDR3, as DNA: TGCGCCAGCCCCAAGGGGAGGGGGCAGCCCCAGCATTTT.

The chain recombines TRBV5-8 with TRBJ1-1; maybe TRBD1 (5 bases). Germline V gene sequence: CDR1 SGHTS, CDR2 YDEGEE. This CDR3 region has 16 residues. V was clipped by 1 base and J by 0 bases, with 13 bases between them. This chain's CDR3 is CASSLRLGDLNTEAFF. The CDR3 DNA follows: TGTGCCAGCAGCTTGCGATTGGGGGATTTGAACACTGAAGCTTTCTTT. The variable domain in full, completed from reference TRBV5-8 and TRBJ1-1, reads EAGVTQSPTHLIKTRGQQATLRCSPISGHTSVYWYQQALGLGLQFLLWYDEGEERNRGNFPPRFSGRQFPNYSSELNVNALELEDSALYLCASSLRLGDLNTEAFFGQGTRLTVV.

The J gene is TRBJ2-5, the V gene TRBV5-4; tentatively, D is TRBD2 (6 bases). Germline V lookup: CDR1 SGHNT, CDR2 YYREEE (reference sequence). The V and J ends lost 0 bases and 12 bases respectively, with 15 bases between them. The CDR3 extends over 13 amino acids. The CDR3 DNA sequence: TGTGCCAGCAGCTTGGCCCAGCAGGAGGGGAAGTACTTC. Translated: CASSLAQQEGKYF.

The chain combines TRBV9 with TRBJ1-2; D is uncertain. This CDR3 is built from 13 residues. Per germline, CDR1 SGDLS and CDR2 YYNGEE. V dropped 0 bases and J dropped 5 bases, with 8 bases sitting between them. The CDR3 protein is CASSVGRGYGYTF. The CDR3 bases are TGTGCCAGCAGCGTAGGCAGAGGGTATGGCTACACCTTC. Combining the CDR3 with reference TRBV9 and TRBJ1-2 gives the whole variable domain DSGVTQTPKHLITATGQRVTLRCSPRSGDLSVYWYQQSLDQGLQFLIQYYNGEERAKGNILERFSAQQFPDLHSELNLSSLELGDSALYFCASSVGRGYGYTFGSGTRLTVV.

This chain links TRBV9 with TRBJ2-3; 9 bases are a match to TRBD1. V lost 1 base, J lost 6 bases, and 6 bases stayed unmatched. The CDR3 extends over 15 amino acids. The V gene's germline CDR1 is SGDLS and CDR2 YYNGEE. This CDR3 reads CASSVTGGEGDTQYF. CDR3 nucleotides: TGTGCCAGCAGCGTAACAGGGGGCGAGGGGGATACGCAGTATTTT.